This T cell receptor (beta chain) was sequenced for a study of blood T cell repertoires in COVID-19. Produced via immunoSEQ multiplex PCR; TCRdb's table is partial and in-frame only. This repertoire shows roughly 200,000 clones, about 88% found once; its top ten account for roughly 2.8%. This clone appeared once. The CDR3 length is 14 residues. Germline lookup yields CDR1 WNHNN and CDR2 SYGVQD (reference sequence). The trim removed 4 bases at V and 5 bases at J, leaving 7 bases unmatched. The chain joins TRBV10-1 to TRBJ2-5, with 7 bases matching TRBD2. Input material: peripheral blood. The source of this sequence is a woman younger than 45 with active or convalescent COVID-19. For the CDR3, the DNA is TGCGCCAGCAGTGGTGGCGGGAGTGGCGAGACCCAGTACTTC. This encodes CASSGGGSGETQYF.